The 15 T cell receptor beta chains below come from one sample, sequenced in a study of radiotherapy plus CTLA-4 blockade in lung cancer (dated by TCRdb to the late 2010s). The method was the immunoSEQ multiplex PCR assay. TCRdb stores this immuneACCESS table with in-frame sequences only. Part of the clones is absent; in the studies checked, under half of the shortfall reflects unresolved V genes, and no reason is known for the rest. This sample lists tens of thousands of clones; 84% were detected once. Roughly 4.9% of the sample lies in the top ten. Sequenced material: peripheral blood, taken from a patient treated with radiotherapy plus ipilimumab. These receptors were collected from a human donor with non-small cell lung cancer whose response to radiotherapy plus ipilimumab could not be evaluated.

The gene calls are TRBV4-3 and TRBJ2-5; TRBD1 agrees at 8 bases. Near its end, the DNA agrees better with TRBJ2-7, so the J call may be wrong. Germline loops: CDR1 LGHNA, CDR2 YSLEER. The CDR3 spans 17 residues. CDR3 DNA: TGCGCCAGCAGCCACCCCCGGCCGGGACAGGCAACCTACGAGCAGTACTTC. It is translated as CASSHPRPGQATYEQYF.

This clone was recorded once. The chain employs TRBV18 and TRBJ2-1, with unresolved D. V was trimmed by 4 bases and J by 3 bases, leaving 10 bases between them. The CDR3 contains 14 residues. Germline values: CDR1 KGHSH, CDR2 LQKENI. CDR3 in amino acids: CASSLSLIYNEQFF. The CDR3 DNA sequence: TGTGCCAGCTCACTTTCACTCATCTACAATGAGCAGTTCTTC. The full variable domain, its missing parts supplied by reference TRBV18 and TRBJ2-1, is NAGVMQNPRHLVRRRGQEARLRCSPMKGHSHVYWYRQLPEEGLKFMVYLQKENIIDESGMPKERFSAEFPKEGPSILRIQQVVRGDSAAYFCASSLSLIYNEQFFGPGTRLTVL.

The V gene is TRBV2, the J gene TRBJ1-1; D perhaps matches TRBD1 (5 bases). The CDR3 covers 12 residues. The germline V gene encodes CDR1 SNHLY and CDR2 FYNNEI. The V and J ends lost 4 bases and 5 bases respectively, with 8 bases between them. CDR3 in amino acids: CASSVAGTEAFF. DNA of the CDR3: TGTGCCAGCAGTGTGGCAGGGACTGAAGCTTTCTTT.

V is TRBV7-8 and J is TRBJ1-1; 9 bases are shared with TRBD1. This CDR3 is 15 amino acids long. Germline V lookup: CDR1 SGHVS, CDR2 FQNEAQ. The ends lost 4 bases at V and 3 bases at J; junction bases unmatched: 6. The CDR3 DNA is TGTGCCAGCAGCTCCTACAGGGGGCTGGACACTGAAGCTTTCTTT. Amino acid sequence: CASSSYRGLDTEAFF.

This chain joins TRBV7-8 and TRBJ1-5, with D unresolved. The CDR3 length is 14 residues. CDR1 SGHVS and CDR2 FQNEAQ come from the germline V gene. Trimming took off 2 bases at V and 3 bases at J, with 8 bases between the two ends. DNA of the CDR3: TGTGCCAGCAGCTTATCTGACTACAATCAGCCCCAGCATTTT. This translates into CASSLSDYNQPQHF.

V and J are TRBV19 and TRBJ2-7; TRBD2 might be the D (6 bases). Germline lookup yields CDR1 LNHDA and CDR2 SQIVND (reference sequence). The CDR3 loop spans 14 amino acids. Trimming took off 5 bases at V and 3 bases at J, with 14 bases between the two ends. The chain's CDR3 is CASSWAGRGYEQYF. The CDR3 coding sequence is TGTGCCAGTAGTTGGGCGGGACGGGGCTACGAGCAGTACTTC.

The chain couples TRBV19 to TRBJ2-1; 9 bases align to TRBD2. Germline CDR1 LNHDA, CDR2 SQIVND (reference sequence). V lost 3 bases to trimming and J lost 7 bases; unmatched junction nucleotides: 4. The CDR3 is made up of 14 amino acids. The CDR3 protein is CASSMSGRSNEQFF. The CDR3 bases are TGTGCCAGTAGTATGAGCGGGAGGTCAAATGAGCAGTTCTTC. Full variable domain (remainder filled in from reference TRBV19 and TRBJ2-1): DGGITQSPKYLFRKEGQNVTLSCEQNLNHDAMYWYRQDPGQGLRLIYYSQIVNDFQKGDIAEGYSVSREKKESFPLTVTSAQKNPTAFYLCASSMSGRSNEQFFGPGTRLTVL.

The chain combines TRBV6-1 with TRBJ1-3; D not certain. Germline lookup yields CDR1 MNHNS and CDR2 SASEGT. V lost 2 bases, J lost 3 bases, and 11 bases lay in between. The CDR3 is made up of 15 amino acids. The CDR3 DNA follows: TGTGCCAGCAGTGAATATGAGGGTGTTGGAAACACCATATATTTT. It translates to CASSEYEGVGNTIYF.

This chain connects TRBV29-1 to TRBJ2-3; possible D gene TRBD2, 6 bases. CDR1 and CDR2 (germline): SQVTM, ANQGSEA. V shed 3 bases and J shed 3 bases, with 13 bases lying between them. There are 14 residues in the CDR3. CDR3 DNA: TGCAGCGTTGAGTCGGGAGTGGAGACAGATACGCAGTATTTT. Amino acid sequence: CSVESGVETDTQYF.

This chain uses TRBV28 with TRBJ2-1; D ambiguous. Germline V gene sequence: CDR1 MDHEN, CDR2 SYDVKM. V dropped 6 bases and J dropped 6 bases, with 3 bases sitting between them. The CDR3 extends over 10 amino acids. This chain's CDR3 is CASSRNEQFF. The CDR3 nucleotides read TGTGCCAGCAGCCGCAATGAGCAGTTCTTC.

The rearrangement uses TRBV6-5 and TRBJ1-5; tentatively, D is TRBD1 (5 bases). The V gene lost 6 bases and the J gene lost 3 bases, with 12 bases spanning the gap. CDR3 length equals 14 residues. Germline CDR1 is MNHEY and CDR2 is SVGAGI. Here the CDR3 DNA reads TGTGCCAGCAGCTCAGGGTTTGACAATCAGCCCCAGCATTTT. Residues: CASSSGFDNQPQHF.

This chain joins TRBV27 and TRBJ2-5; 8 nucleotides align to TRBD2. The DNA end is more similar to TRBJ2-7, so the J call may be wrong. Germline CDR1 reads MNHEY; CDR2 reads SMNVEV (reference sequence). The CDR3 is made up of 15 amino acids. The CDR3 region is CASSSREGKAYEQYF. CDR3 coding DNA: TGTGCCAGCAGTTCACGGGAGGGAAAGGCCTACGAGCAGTACTTC.

This chain joins TRBV28 and TRBJ2-7, with TRBD1 identical over 8 bases. This CDR3 has 17 amino acids. After removal of 5 bases from V and 1 base from J, the junction contained 13 bases not matched to a gene. CDR1 MDHEN and CDR2 SYDVKM come from the germline V gene. The CDR3 is CASSLWTGTSLSYEQYF. The CDR3 nucleotides read TGTGCCAGCAGTCTTTGGACAGGGACTTCCTTATCCTACGAGCAGTACTTC. Drawing the rest from reference TRBV28 and TRBJ2-7, the complete variable domain is DVKVTQSSRYLVKRTGEKVFLECVQDMDHENMFWYRQDPGLGLRLIYFSYDVKMKEKGDIPEGYSVSREKKERFSLILESASTNQTSMYLCASSLWTGTSLSYEQYFGPGTRLTVT.

The CDR3 DNA follows: TGCAGCGTAGAACAGGGGTATGGAACAGATACGCAGTATTTT. Amino acid sequence: CSVEQGYGTDTQYF. This chain links TRBV29-1 with TRBJ2-3, with TRBD1 matching over 7 bases. Germline V lookup: CDR1 SQVTM, CDR2 ANQGSEA. The CDR3 is made up of 14 amino acids. Losses at the gene ends were 6 bases for V and 3 bases for J; bases not matched to a gene: 9.

CDR3 nucleotide sequence: TGCGCCAGCAGCTGGGGAGGGAAGAACACTGAAGCTTTCTTT. As protein: CASSWGGKNTEAFF. V and J are TRBV5-1 and TRBJ1-1, with unresolved D. The CDR3 consists of 14 residues. In germline, CDR1 is SGHRS, CDR2 YFSETQ. The V end lost 3 bases, the J end lost 1 base, and 10 bases lay between the germline ends.